Below, 9 T cell receptor beta chains from the same sample are listed, as sequenced in a study of blood T cell repertoires in COVID-19. Generated by immunoSEQ multiplex PCR, the TCRdb table keeps only in-frame clones and is missing some. Of 200,000 to 250,000 clones in the sample, approximately 86% are singletons; the top ten hold about 1.3%. The sequencing input was peripheral blood. Source of these receptors: a woman aged 25 to 39 with COVID-19, enrolled during active disease.

V gene TRBV5-4 combines with J gene TRBJ2-1; D is unclear. The germline CDR1 and CDR2 sequences are SGHNT and YYREEE (reference sequence). This CDR3 has 12 residues. V was clipped by 0 bases and J by 10 bases, with 8 bases between them. The CDR3 loop is CASSLGLSEQFF. The DNA for the CDR3 is TGTGCCAGCAGCTTGGGGCTTTCGGAGCAGTTCTTC.

This clone was seen more than once but under ten times. The rearrangement uses TRBV7-9 and TRBJ1-2; D remains ambiguous. The V gene lost 2 bases and the J gene lost 3 bases, with 10 bases spanning the gap. Germline CDR1 reads SEHNR; CDR2 reads FQNEAQ (reference sequence). This CDR3 has 14 residues. This chain's CDR3 is CASSLTFADYGYTF. DNA for the CDR3: TGTGCCAGCAGCTTAACATTCGCGGACTATGGCTACACCTTC.

DNA of the CDR3: TGTGCCAGCAGTTTAGGAGGGGTTGAGGACGAGCAGTACTTC. Amino acid sequence: CASSLGGVEDEQYF. The rearrangement links TRBV28 to TRBJ2-7; D may be TRBD2 (6 bases). The CDR3 totals 14 residues. V lost 2 bases and J lost 5, with 13 bases in between. CDR1 and CDR2 from the germline V gene are MDHEN and SYDVKM.

The rearrangement uses TRBV29-1 and TRBJ1-1; 9 positions agree with TRBD1. This CDR3 spans 14 amino acids. Germline V CDR1 and CDR2: SQVTM, ANQGSEA. J was trimmed by 3 bases and V by 7 bases; bases with no gene match: 9. CDR3 DNA: TGCAGCGCCACACTGGGACAGGGATACACTGAAGCTTTCTTT. Its translation is CSATLGQGYTEAFF.

This chain's CDR3 is CASSRGTHEQYF. The CDR3 DNA reads as TGTGCCAGCAGTAGGGGTACCCACGAGCAGTACTTC. The V and J genes are TRBV14 and TRBJ2-7, with D tentatively TRBD1 (5 bases). V was clipped by 6 bases and J by 5 bases, with 11 bases between them. The CDR3 is 12 amino acids. Germline CDR1 is SGHDN and CDR2 is FVKESK.

The gene calls are TRBV28 and TRBJ1-2; 7 bases agree with TRBD1. The junction had 5 bases not matched to a gene; V was cut back by 4 bases and J by 0 bases. Germline V gene data show CDR1 as MDHEN and CDR2 as SYDVKM. The CDR3 length is 15 residues. CDR3 region: CASSYTGVSNYGYTF. CDR3 bases: TGTGCCAGCAGTTACACAGGGGTCTCTAACTATGGCTACACCTTC.

J is TRBJ1-6 and V is TRBV3-1 (or the pseudogene TRBV3-2); 8 bases are a match to TRBD1. CDR3 length: 15 amino acids. With V trimmed by 4 bases and J by 5 bases, 4 bases remained unmatched. The germline V gene encodes CDR1 LGHDT and CDR2 YNNKEL (reference sequence). The CDR3 loop reads CASSLGQGNNSPLHF. DNA of the CDR3: TGTGCCAGCAGCCTCGGACAGGGTAATAATTCACCCCTCCACTTT.

V usage is TRBV28 and J usage is TRBJ1-4; 8 bases match TRBD1. CDR1 is MDHEN and CDR2 is SYDVKM in the germline V gene. The length of the CDR3 is 14 residues. J lost 8 bases, V lost 4 bases, and 6 bases had no gene match. The CDR3 sequence: CASSSDRGREKLFF. The CDR3 coding sequence is TGTGCCAGCAGTTCAGACAGGGGCCGAGAAAAACTGTTTTTT.

This sequence joins TRBV30 and TRBJ1-6, with D perhaps matching TRBD1 (6 bases). Trimming removed 0 bases at V and 7 bases at J, with 13 bases between. Germline V lookup: CDR1 GTSNPN, CDR2 SVGIG (reference sequence). This CDR3 has 15 amino acids. Here the CDR3 reads CAWSVNRAVNSPLHF. In DNA, the CDR3 is TGTGCCTGGAGTGTCAACAGGGCCGTCAATTCACCCCTCCACTTT.